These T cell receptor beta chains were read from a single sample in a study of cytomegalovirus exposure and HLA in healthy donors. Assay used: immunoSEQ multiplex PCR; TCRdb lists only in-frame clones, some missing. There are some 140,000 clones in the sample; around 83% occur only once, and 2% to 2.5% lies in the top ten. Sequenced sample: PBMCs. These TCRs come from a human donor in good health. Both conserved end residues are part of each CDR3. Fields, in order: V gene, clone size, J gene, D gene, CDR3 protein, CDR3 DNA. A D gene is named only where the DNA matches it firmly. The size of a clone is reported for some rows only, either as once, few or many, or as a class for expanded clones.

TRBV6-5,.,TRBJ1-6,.,CASSYGGTSNSPLHF,TGTGCCAGCAGTTACGGGGGGACCTCTAATTCACCCCTCCACTTT
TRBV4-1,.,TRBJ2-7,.,CASSQIKSEQYF,TGCGCCAGCAGCCAAATAAAATCCGAGCAGTACTTC
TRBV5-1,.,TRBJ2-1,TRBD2,CASRYRGSSYNEQFF,TGCGCCAGCAGATACCGCGGGAGCTCCTACAATGAGCAGTTCTTC
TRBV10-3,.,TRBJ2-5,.,CAISESDKKGETQYF,TGTGCCATCAGTGAGTCGGACAAGAAGGGAGAGACCCAGTACTTC
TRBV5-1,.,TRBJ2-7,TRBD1,CASSLSGQGGKYEQYF,TGCGCCAGCAGCTTGAGCGGACAGGGGGGAAAGTACGAGCAGTACTTC
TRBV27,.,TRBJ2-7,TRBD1,CASSVQGSYEQYF,TGTGCCAGCAGTGTACAGGGGTCCTACGAGCAGTACTTC
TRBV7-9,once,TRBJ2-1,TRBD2,CASSRLSGGFNNEQFF,TGTGCCAGCAGCCGACTCAGCGGGGGGTTTAACAATGAGCAGTTCTTC
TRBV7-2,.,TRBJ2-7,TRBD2,CASSLSGTSGTYEQYF,TGTGCCAGCAGCTTGTCGGGGACTAGCGGAACCTACGAGCAGTACTTC
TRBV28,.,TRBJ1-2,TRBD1,CASKQGQPANYGYTF,TGTGCCAGCAAGCAGGGACAGCCAGCTAACTATGGCTACACCTTC
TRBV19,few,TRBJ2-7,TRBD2,CASKGGSEQYF,TGTGCCAGTAAGGGCGGGAGTGAGCAGTACTTC
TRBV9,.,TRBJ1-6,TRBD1,CASSVDRDRNSPLHF,TGTGCCAGCAGCGTCGACAGGGACCGTAATTCACCCCTCCACTTT
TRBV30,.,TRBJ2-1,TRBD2,CALPSGSYNEQFF,TGTGCCTTGCCTAGCGGGAGCTACAATGAGCAGTTCTTC
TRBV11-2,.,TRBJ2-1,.,CASSLDRGHTTYNEQLF,TGTGCCAGCAGCTTAGATCGGGGACACACCACCTACAATGAGCAGCTCTTC
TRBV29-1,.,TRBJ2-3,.,CSVWEGGTDTQYF,TGCAGCGTTTGGGAAGGGGGCACAGATACGCAGTATTTT
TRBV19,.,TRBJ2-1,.,CASRNPREEQFF,TGTGCCAGTAGAAACCCCCGCGAGGAGCAGTTCTTC
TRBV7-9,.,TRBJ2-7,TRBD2,CASSLETSGAEQYF,TGTGCCAGCAGCTTAGAGACTAGCGGGGCCGAGCAGTACTTC
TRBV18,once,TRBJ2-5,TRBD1,CASSPPGQRETQYF,TGTGCCAGCTCACCCCCGGGACAGAGAGAGACCCAGTACTTC
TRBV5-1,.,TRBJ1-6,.,CASSSGQPSSPLHF,TGCGCCAGCAGTTCTGGACAACCAAGTTCACCCCTCCACTTT
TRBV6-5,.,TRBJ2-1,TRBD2,CASSYEASGSYNEQFF,TGTGCCAGCAGTTACGAGGCTAGCGGGAGCTACAATGAGCAGTTCTTC
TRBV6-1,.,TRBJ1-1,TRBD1,CASEFEGAINTEAFF,TGTGCCAGTGAATTTGAGGGGGCTATCAACACTGAAGCTTTCTTT
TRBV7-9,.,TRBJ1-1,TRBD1,CASSPRDRSLLF,TGTGCCAGCAGCCCCCGGGACAGGAGCCTCTTATTT
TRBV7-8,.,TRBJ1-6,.,CASSSKKADSPLHF,TGTGCCAGCAGCTCCAAGAAGGCGGATTCACCCCTCCACTTT
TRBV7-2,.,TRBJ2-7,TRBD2,CASSFRRGDVYERYF,TGTGCCAGCAGCTTCCGACGGGGGGATGTATACGAGCGATACTTC
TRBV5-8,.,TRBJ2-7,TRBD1,CASSLGDRRTGTYEQYF,TGTGCCAGCAGCTTAGGGGATCGCCGGACAGGAACCTACGAGCAGTACTTC
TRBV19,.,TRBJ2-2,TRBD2,CASSIGGLAGKAGELFF,TGTGCCAGTAGTATAGGGGGACTAGCGGGGAAGGCCGGGGAGCTGTTTTTT
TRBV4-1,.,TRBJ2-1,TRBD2,CASSPVLAGGHNEQFF,TGCGCCAGCAGCCCCGTGCTAGCGGGGGGGCACAATGAGCAGTTCTTC
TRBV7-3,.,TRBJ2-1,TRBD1,CASSLGTANEQFF,TGTGCCAGCAGCTTAGGGACAGCAAATGAGCAGTTCTTC
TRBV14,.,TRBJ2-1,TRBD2,CASSQDYATGTRGNEQFF,TGTGCCAGCAGCCAAGACTACGCAACCGGGACTAGAGGAAATGAGCAGTTCTTC
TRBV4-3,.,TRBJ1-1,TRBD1,CASSPSSQGAMYTEAFF,TGCGCCAGCAGCCCCTCGTCGCAGGGGGCTATGTACACTGAAGCTTTCTTT
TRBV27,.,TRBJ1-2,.,CASSIRGGLNYGYTF,TGTGCCAGCAGCATAAGGGGAGGGCTTAACTATGGCTACACCTTC
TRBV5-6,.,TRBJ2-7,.,CASSSSPGTYEQYF,TGTGCCAGCAGCTCCTCCCCAGGGACCTACGAGCAGTACTTC
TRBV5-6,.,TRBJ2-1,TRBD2,CASSLLAGGNNEQFF,TGTGCCAGCAGCTTGCTAGCGGGAGGGAACAATGAGCAGTTCTTC
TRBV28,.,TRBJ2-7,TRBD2,CASSAGGGRNGEQYF,TGTGCCAGCAGTGCGGGAGGGGGGCGCAATGGCGAGCAGTACTTC
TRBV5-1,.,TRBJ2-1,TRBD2,CASSLDRGGAFF,TGCGCCAGCAGCTTGGATAGGGGAGGGGCGTTCTTC
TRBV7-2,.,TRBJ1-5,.,CASSLAPRQPQHF,TGTGCCAGCAGCTTAGCCCCTAGGCAGCCCCAGCATTTT
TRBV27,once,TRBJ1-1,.,CASSTDGGTEAFF,TGTGCCAGCAGTACCGACGGGGGCACTGAAGCTTTCTTT
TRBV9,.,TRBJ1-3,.,CASSATARGRAGNTIYF,TGTGCCAGCAGCGCAACGGCCAGGGGCAGAGCTGGAAACACCATATATTTT
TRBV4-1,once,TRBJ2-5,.,CASSNSRSQETQYF,TGCGCCAGCAGCAACAGCCGATCACAAGAGACCCAGTACTTC
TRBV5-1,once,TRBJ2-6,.,CASSVGLQVSGANVLTF,TGCGCCAGCAGCGTCGGACTGCAAGTCTCTGGGGCCAACGTCCTGACTTTC
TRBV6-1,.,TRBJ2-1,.,CASSDEHGGEQFF,TGTGCCAGCAGTGACGAGCATGGAGGGGAGCAGTTCTTC